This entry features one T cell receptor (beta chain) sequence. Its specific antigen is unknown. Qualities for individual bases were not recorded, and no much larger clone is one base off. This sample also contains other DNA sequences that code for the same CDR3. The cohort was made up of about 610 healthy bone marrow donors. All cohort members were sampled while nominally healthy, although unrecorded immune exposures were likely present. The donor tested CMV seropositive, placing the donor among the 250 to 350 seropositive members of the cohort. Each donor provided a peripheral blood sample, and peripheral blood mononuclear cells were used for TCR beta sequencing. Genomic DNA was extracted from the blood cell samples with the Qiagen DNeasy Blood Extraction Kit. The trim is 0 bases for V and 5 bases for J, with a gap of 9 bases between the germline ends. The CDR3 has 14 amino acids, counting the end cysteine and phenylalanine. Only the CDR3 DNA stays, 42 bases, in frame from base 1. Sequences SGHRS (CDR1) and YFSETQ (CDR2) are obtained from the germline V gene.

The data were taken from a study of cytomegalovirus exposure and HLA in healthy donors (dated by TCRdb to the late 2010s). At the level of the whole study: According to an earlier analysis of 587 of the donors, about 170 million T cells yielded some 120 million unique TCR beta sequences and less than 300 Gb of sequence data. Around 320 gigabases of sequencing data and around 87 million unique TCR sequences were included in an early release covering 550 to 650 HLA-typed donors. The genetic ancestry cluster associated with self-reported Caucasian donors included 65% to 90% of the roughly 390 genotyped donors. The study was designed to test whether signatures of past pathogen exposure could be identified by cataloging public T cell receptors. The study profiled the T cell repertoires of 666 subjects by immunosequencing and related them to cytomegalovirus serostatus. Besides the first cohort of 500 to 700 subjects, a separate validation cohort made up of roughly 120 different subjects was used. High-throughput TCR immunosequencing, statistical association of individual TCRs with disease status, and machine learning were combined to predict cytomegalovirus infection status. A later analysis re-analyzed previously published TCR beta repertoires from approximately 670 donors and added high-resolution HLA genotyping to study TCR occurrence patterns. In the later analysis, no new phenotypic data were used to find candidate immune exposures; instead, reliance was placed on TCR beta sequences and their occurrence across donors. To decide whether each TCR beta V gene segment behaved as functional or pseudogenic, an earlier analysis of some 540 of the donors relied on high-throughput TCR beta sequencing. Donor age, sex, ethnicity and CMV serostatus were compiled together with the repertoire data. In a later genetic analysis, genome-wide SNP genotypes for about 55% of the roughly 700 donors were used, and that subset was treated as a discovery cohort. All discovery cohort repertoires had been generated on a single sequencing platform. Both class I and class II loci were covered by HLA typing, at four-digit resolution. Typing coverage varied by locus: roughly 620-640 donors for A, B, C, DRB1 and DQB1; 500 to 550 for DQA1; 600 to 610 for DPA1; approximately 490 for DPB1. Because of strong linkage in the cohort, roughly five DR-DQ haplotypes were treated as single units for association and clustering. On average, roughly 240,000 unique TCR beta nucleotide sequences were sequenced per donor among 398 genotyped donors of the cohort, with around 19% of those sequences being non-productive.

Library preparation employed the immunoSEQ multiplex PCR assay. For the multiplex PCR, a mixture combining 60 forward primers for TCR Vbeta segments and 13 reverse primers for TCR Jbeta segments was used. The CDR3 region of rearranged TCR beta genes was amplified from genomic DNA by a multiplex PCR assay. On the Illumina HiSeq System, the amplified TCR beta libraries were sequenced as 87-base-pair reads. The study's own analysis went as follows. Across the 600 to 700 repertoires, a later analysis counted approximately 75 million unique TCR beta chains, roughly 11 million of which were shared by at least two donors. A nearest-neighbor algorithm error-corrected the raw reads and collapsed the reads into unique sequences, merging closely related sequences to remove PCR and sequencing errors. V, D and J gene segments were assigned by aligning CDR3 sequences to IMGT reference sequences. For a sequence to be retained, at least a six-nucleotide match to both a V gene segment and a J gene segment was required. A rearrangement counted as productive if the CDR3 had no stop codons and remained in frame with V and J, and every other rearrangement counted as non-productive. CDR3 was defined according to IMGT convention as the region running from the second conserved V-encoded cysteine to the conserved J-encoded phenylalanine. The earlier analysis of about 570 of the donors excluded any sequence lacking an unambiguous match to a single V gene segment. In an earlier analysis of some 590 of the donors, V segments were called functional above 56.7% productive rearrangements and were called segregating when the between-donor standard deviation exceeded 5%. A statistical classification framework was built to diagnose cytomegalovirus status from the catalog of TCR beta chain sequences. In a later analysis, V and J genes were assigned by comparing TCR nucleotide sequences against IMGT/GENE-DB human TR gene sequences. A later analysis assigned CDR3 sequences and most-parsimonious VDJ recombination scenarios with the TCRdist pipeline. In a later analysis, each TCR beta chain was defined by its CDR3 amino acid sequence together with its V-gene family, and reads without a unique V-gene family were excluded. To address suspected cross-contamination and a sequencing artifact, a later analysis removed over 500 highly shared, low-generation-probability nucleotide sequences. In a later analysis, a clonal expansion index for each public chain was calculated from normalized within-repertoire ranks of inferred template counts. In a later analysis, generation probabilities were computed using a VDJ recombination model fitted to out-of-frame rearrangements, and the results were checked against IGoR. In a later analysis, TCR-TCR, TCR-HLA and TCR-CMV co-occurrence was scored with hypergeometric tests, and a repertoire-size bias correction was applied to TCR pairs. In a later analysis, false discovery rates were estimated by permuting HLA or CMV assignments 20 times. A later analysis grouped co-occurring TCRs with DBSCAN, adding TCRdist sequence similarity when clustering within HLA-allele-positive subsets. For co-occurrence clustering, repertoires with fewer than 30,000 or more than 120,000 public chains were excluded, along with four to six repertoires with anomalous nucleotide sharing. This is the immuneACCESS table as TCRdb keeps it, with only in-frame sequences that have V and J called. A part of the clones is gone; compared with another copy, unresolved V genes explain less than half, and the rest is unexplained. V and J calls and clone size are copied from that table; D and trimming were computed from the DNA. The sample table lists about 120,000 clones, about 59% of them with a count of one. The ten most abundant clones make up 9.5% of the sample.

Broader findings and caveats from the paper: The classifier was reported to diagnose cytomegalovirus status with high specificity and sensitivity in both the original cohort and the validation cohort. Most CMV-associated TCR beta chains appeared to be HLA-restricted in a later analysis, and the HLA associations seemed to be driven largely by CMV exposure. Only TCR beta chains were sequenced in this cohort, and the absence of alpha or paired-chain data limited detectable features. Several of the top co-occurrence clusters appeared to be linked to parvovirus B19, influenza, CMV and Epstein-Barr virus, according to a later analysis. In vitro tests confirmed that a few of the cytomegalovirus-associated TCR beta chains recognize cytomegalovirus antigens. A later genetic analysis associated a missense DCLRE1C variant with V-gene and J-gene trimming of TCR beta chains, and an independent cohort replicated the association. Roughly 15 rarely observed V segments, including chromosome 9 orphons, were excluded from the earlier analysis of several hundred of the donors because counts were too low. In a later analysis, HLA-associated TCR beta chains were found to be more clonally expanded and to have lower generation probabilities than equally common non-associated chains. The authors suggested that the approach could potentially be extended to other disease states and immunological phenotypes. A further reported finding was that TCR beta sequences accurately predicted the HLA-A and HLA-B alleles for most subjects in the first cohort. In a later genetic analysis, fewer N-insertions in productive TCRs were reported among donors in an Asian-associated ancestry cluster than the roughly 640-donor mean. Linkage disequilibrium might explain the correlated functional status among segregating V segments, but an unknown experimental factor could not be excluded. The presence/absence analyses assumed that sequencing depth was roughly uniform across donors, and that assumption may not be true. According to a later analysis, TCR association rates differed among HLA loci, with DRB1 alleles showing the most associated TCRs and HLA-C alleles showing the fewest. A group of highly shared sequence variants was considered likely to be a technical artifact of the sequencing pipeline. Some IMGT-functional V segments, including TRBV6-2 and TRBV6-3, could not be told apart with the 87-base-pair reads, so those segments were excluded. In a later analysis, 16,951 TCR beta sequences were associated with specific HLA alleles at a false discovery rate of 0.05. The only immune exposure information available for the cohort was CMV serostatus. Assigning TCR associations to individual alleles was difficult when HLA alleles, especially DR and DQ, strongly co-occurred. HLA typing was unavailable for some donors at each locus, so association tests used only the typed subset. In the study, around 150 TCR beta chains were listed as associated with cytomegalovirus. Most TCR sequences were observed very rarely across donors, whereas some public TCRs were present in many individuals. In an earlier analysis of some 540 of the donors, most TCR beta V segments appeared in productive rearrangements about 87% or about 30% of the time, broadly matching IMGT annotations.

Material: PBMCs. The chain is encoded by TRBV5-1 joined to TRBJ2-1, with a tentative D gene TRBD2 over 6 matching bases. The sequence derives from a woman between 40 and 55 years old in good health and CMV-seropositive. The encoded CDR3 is CASSLVAENNEQFF. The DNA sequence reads TGCGCCAGCAGCTTGGTAGCGGAGAACAATGAGCAGTTCTTC.